This T cell receptor beta chain was sequenced during a study of blood T cells in healthy people across ages. The V gene's germline CDR1 is SGDLS and CDR2 YYNGEE. Trimming left V 0 bases short and J 2 bases short, with 8 bases between. The CDR3 has 14 residues. This clonotype has ten or more counts. Through a sample-barcoded 5' primer and a J-beta primer mix, a second PCR was run for roughly 6 to 12 cycles. TCRdb reprocessed the 5' RACE reads with MiXCR, giving one entry per CDR3 protein. The table includes some 890,000 distinct CDR3 sequences, around 29% detected once. The data were also submitted as part of a second study, on T cells of mothers and their children. That source notes: Second-PCR primer M1S introduced sample barcodes and 2-4 random nucleotides.

This receptor was obtained from a middle-aged woman in good health. The rearrangement uses TRBV9 and TRBJ2-5; TRBD1 might be the D (5 bases). The material sequenced was blood. The CDR3 here is CASSVADRQETQYF. The CDR3 DNA reads TGTGCCAGCAGCGTAGCTGACAGACAAGAGACCCAGTACTTC.